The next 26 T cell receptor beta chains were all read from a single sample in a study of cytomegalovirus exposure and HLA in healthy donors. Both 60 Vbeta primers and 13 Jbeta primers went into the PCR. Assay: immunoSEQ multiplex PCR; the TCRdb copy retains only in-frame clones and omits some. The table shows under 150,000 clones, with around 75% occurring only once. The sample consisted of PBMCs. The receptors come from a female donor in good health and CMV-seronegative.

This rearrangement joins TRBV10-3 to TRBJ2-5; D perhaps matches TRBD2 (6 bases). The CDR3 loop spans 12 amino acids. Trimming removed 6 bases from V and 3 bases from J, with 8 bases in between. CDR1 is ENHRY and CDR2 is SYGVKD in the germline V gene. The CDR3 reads CAISREKETQYF. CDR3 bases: TGTGCCATCAGCCGGGAGAAAGAGACCCAGTACTTC.

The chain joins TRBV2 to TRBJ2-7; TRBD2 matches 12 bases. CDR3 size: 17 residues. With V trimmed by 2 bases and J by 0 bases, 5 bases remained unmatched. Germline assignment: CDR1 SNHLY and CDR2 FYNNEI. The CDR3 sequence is CASSELAGGPGSYEQYF. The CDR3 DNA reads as TGTGCCAGCAGTGAACTAGCGGGAGGGCCTGGCTCCTACGAGCAGTACTTC.

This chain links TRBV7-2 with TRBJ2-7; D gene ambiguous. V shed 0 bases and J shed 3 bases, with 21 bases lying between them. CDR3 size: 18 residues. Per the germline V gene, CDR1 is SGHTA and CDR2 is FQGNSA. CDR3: CASSLAPLNRVTLYEQYF. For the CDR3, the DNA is TGTGCCAGCAGCTTAGCCCCACTAAATCGCGTCACCCTCTACGAGCAGTACTTC.

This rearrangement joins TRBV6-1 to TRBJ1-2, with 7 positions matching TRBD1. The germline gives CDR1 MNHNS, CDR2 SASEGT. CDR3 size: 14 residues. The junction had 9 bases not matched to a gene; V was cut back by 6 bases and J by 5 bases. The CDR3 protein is CASRETGIEYGYTF. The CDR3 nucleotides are TGTGCCAGCAGGGAGACAGGGATTGAGTATGGCTACACCTTC.

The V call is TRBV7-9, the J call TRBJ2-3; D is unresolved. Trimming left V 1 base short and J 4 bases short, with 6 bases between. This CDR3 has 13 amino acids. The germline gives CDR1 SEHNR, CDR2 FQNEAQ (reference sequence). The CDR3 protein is CASSLGAADTQYF. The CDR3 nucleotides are TGTGCCAGCAGCTTAGGGGCCGCAGATACGCAGTATTTT. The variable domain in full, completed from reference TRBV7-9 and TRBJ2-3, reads DTGVSQNPRHKITKRGQNVTFRCDPISEHNRLYWYRQTLGQGPEFLTYFQNEAQLEKSRLLSDRFSAERPKGSFSTLEIQRTEQGDSAMYLCASSLGAADTQYFGPGTRLTVL.

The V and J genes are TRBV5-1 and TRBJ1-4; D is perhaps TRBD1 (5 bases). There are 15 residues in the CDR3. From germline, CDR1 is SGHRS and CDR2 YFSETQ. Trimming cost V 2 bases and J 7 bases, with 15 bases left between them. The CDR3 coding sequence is TGCGCCAGCAGCTTACCAGGGTCGGAAGGTGAAAAACTGTTTTTT. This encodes CASSLPGSEGEKLFF.

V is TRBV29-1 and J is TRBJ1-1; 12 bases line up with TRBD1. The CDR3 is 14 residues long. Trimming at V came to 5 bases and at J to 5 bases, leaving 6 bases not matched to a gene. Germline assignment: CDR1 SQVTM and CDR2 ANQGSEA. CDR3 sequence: CSVSGQGARTEAFF. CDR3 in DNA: TGCAGCGTTTCGGGACAGGGGGCTCGGACTGAAGCTTTCTTT.

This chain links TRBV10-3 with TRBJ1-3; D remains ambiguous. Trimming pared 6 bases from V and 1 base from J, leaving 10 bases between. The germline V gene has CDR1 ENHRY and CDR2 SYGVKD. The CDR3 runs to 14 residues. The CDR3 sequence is CAIRTGVSGNTIYF. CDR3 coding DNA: TGTGCCATCAGGACCGGGGTATCTGGAAACACCATATATTTT.

CDR3 bases: TGTGCCTGGAGTGATACGGTTAGCTCCTACGAGCAGTACTTC. Amino acid sequence: CAWSDTVSSYEQYF. The V gene is TRBV30, the J gene TRBJ2-7; D is uncertain. Germline CDR1 GTSNPN, CDR2 SVGIG (reference sequence). The V end lost 1 base, the J end lost 0 bases, and 10 bases lay between the germline ends. CDR3 size: 14 residues.

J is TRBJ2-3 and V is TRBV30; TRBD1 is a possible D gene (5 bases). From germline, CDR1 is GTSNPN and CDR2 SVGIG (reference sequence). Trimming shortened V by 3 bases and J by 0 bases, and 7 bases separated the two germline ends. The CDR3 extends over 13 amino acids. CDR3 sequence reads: CAWRWGSTDTQYF. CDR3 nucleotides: TGTGCCTGGAGGTGGGGCAGCACAGATACGCAGTATTTT.

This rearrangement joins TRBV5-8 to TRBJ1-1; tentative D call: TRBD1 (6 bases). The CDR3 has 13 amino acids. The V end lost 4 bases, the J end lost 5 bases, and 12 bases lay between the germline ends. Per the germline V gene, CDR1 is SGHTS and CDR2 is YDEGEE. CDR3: CASSRGQLTEAFF. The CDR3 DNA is TGTGCCAGCAGCAGGGGACAACTGACTGAAGCTTTCTTT.

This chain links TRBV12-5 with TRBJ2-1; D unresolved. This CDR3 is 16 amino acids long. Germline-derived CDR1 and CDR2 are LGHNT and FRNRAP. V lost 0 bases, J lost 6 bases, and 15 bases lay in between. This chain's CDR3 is CASGLVYLSTGNEQFF. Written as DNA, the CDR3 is TGTGCTAGTGGTTTGGTATATCTGTCGACGGGCAATGAGCAGTTCTTC.

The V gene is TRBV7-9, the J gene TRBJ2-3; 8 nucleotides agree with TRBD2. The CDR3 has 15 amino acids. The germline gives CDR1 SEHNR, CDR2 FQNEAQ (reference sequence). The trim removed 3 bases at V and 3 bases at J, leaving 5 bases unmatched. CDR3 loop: CASSFGAGGTDTQYF. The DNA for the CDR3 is TGTGCCAGCAGCTTTGGGGCGGGAGGTACAGATACGCAGTATTTT.

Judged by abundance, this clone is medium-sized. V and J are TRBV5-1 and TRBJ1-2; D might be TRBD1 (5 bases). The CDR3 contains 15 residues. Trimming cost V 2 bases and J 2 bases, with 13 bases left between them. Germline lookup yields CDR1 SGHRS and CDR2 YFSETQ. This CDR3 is CASSFTTQGNYGYTF. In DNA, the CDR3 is TGCGCCAGCAGCTTCACGACGCAGGGAAACTATGGCTACACCTTC.

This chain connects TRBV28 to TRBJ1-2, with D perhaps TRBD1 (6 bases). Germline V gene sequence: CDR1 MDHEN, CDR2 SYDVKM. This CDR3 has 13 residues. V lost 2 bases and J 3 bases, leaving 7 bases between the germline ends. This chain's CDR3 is CASSLRTDYGYTF. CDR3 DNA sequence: TGTGCCAGCAGTTTAAGGACAGACTATGGCTACACCTTC.

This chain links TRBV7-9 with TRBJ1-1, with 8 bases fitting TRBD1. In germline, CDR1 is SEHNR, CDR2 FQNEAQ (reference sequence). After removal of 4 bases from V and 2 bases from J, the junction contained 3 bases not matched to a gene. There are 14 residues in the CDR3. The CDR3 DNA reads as TGTGCCAGCAGCTCAGGACAGGGAAACACTGAAGCTTTCTTT. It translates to CASSSGQGNTEAFF.

The CDR3 coding sequence is TGTGCCAGCAGCTCCCGGATAGGGGAGGGGCTCCAAGAGACCCAGTACTTC. Translated, it gives CASSSRIGEGLQETQYF. This chain uses TRBV9 with TRBJ2-5; 7 bases align to TRBD2. The CDR3 covers 17 residues. Germline V CDR1 and CDR2: SGDLS, YYNGEE. V gave up 4 bases and J gave up 1 base; unmatched junction bases: 13.

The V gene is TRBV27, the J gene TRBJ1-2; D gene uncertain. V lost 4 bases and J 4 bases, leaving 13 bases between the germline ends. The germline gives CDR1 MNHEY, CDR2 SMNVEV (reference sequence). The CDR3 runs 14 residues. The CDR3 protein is CASSWAPLGYGYTF. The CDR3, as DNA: TGTGCCAGCAGTTGGGCCCCTTTGGGCTATGGCTACACCTTC.

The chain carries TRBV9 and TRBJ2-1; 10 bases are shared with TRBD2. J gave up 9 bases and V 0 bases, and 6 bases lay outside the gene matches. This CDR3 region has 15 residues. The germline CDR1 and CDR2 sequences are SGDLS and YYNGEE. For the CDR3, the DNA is TGTGCCAGCAGCGTAGTTGCTAGCGGGAGCGGTGAGCAGTTCTTC. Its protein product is CASSVVASGSGEQFF.

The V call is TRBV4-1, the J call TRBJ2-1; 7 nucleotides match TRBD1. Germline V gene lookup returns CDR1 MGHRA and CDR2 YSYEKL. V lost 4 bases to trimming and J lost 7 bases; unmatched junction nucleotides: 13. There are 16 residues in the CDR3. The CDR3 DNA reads TGCGCCAGCAGCCGACCGACAGGGATGTGGGAAAATGAGCAGTTCTTC. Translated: CASSRPTGMWENEQFF.

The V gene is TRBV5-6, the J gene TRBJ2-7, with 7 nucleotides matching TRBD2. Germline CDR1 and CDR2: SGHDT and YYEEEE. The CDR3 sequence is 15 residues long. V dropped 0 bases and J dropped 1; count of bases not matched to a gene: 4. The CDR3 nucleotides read TGTGCCAGCAGCTTGGAAGCTAGCGGTTCCTACGAGCAGTACTTC. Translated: CASSLEASGSYEQYF.

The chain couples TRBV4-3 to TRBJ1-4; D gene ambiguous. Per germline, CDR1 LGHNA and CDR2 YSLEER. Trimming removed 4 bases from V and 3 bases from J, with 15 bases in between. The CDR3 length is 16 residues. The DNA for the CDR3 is TGCGCCAGCAGCCGGAGGACGGCGTTAGCTAATGAAAAACTGTTTTTT. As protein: CASSRRTALANEKLFF.

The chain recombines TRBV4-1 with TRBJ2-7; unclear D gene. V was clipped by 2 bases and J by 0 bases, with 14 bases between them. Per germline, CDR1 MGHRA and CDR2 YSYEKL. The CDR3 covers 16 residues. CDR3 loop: CASSQSSAETSYEQYF. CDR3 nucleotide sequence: TGCGCCAGCAGCCAATCTTCGGCGGAGACCTCCTACGAGCAGTACTTC.

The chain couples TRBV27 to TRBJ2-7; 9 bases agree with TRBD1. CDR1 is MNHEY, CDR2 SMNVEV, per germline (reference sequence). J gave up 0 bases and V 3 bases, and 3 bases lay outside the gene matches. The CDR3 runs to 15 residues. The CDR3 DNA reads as TGTGCCAGCAGTTTCCGGGACAGGGCCTCCTACGAGCAGTACTTC. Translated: CASSFRDRASYEQYF.

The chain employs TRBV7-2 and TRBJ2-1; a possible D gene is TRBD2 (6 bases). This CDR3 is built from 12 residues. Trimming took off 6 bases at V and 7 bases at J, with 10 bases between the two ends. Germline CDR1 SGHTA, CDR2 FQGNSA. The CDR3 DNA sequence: TGTGCCAGCAGGCAGGGACTGAATGAGCAGTTCTTC. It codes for CASRQGLNEQFF.

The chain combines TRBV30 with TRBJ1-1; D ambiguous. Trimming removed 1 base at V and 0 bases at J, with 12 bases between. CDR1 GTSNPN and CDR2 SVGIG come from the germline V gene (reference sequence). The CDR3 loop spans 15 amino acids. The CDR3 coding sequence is TGTGCCTGGAGTGAAGGACTGTACATGAACACTGAAGCTTTCTTT. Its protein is CAWSEGLYMNTEAFF.